This TCR beta chain was sequenced in a study of PD-L1 blockade in urothelial cancer. The wider study: About 90% of the 29 patients were men who had bladder-origin urothelial cancer. T cells numbered a median of approximately 140,000 in the blood samples.

Sequenced by immunoSEQ multiplex PCR; TCRdb stores in-frame clones only, minus some. The data contain some 80,000 clones, roughly 87% of them singletons. With respect to this clone: The antigen remains undetermined.

General observations from the study: Patients with below-median pretreatment blood clonality survived longer. Tumor-linked clones in blood grew more by 3 weeks in durable-benefit patients.

This material consisted of PBMCs, taken around atezolizumab (anti-PD-L1) treatment. The TCR was taken from a woman in her 70s with urothelial cancer.

CDR3 sequence (DNA): TGCGCCAGCAGCTTGGCTCCGACAGGGGACATCTACGAGCAGTACTTC. Translating it yields CASSLAPTGDIYEQYF. The chain uses TRBV5-1 and TRBJ2-7; 8 bases map to TRBD1. CDR1 is SGHRS and CDR2 is YFSETQ in the germline V gene. V lost 0 bases and J lost 3; bases outside the gene matches: 8. The length of the CDR3 is 16 residues.